This TCR beta chain derives from a study of blood T cells in healthy people across ages. Germline lookup yields CDR1 MNHEY and CDR2 SVGEGT. The V gene end was trimmed by 5 bases and the J gene end by 0 bases; junction bases not matched to a gene: 5. CDR3 size: 16 residues. Using a J-beta primer mix together with a sample-barcoded 5' primer, a second PCR was run for roughly 7 to 11 cycles. From the 5' RACE reads, TCRdb called clonotypes with MiXCR, one entry per CDR3 protein. Altogether about a million distinct CDR3 sequences are present, roughly two fifths being singletons, with the ten largest covering 10% to 15%.

This chain connects TRBV6-2 or TRBV6-3 to TRBJ1-1, with 11 bases that match TRBD1. This TCR was recovered from a man younger than 35 in good health. The sample consisted of blood. CDR3 sequence: CASSRWDRGLNTEAFF. The CDR3 bases are TGTGCCAGCAGTCGCTGGGACAGGGGGTTGAACACTGAAGCTTTCTTT.